A selection of T cell receptor beta chains follows, all from one sample in a study of shared clonotypes between healthy human individuals. The repertoire was sequenced with immunoSEQ multiplex PCR; TCRdb's copy has only in-frame clones and lacks some. Found here are 2 million to 2.5 million clones, around 92% of them singletons; the top ten hold about 0.36%. The specimen was naive CD4+ T cells from PBMCs. The source is a man aged 18 to 30 in good health. Some clones in this sample may be carry-over from other donors' samples. CDR3s include the opening cysteine and the closing phenylalanine or tryptophan. Fields, in order: CDR3 protein, CDR3 DNA, D gene, V gene, J gene, clone size. D genes are given only for firm matches. Rows give clone size only sometimes, using once, few, many, or a class for an expanded clone.

CASSRNKREIYADTQYF,TGCGCCAGCAGCCGGAATAAGCGGGAGATCTACGCAGATACGCAGTATTTT,TRBD2,TRBV4-1,TRBJ2-3,.
CASSGERSYGYTF,TGTGCCAGCAGTGGGGAGAGGAGCTATGGCTACACCTTC,.,TRBV6-6,TRBJ1-2,few
CASSQDLGTRGPYEQYF,TGCGCCAGCAGCCAAGATTTGGGGACTAGGGGACCCTACGAGCAGTACTTC,TRBD2,TRBV4-1,TRBJ2-7,.
CAWARSSYNEQFF,TGTGCCTGGGCACGAAGCTCCTACAATGAGCAGTTCTTC,.,TRBV30,TRBJ2-1,once
CASSPDRANTIYF,TGTGCCAGCAGCCCGGACAGAGCAAACACCATATATTTT,.,TRBV11-2,TRBJ1-3,.
CASSPPGTSGSGSKNIQYF,TGTGCCAGCTCACCACCCGGGACTAGCGGGAGCGGGTCCAAAAACATTCAGTACTTC,TRBD2,TRBV18,TRBJ2-4,.
CASSITGSQYEQYF,TGTGCCAGTAGTATTACAGGTTCCCAATACGAGCAGTACTTC,.,TRBV19,TRBJ2-7,once
CASRRTGGNQPQHF,TGTGCCAGTAGGCGGACAGGGGGCAATCAGCCCCAGCATTTT,TRBD1,TRBV19,TRBJ1-5,.
CASSSEDYGYTF,TGCGCCAGCAGCTCGGAGGACTATGGCTACACCTTC,.,TRBV5-1,TRBJ1-2,.
CASSVDRSGGKRGTEAFF,TGTGCCAGCAGCGTAGATCGTTCGGGGGGCAAAAGAGGTACTGAAGCTTTCTTT,.,TRBV9,TRBJ1-1,.
CASSTPTVQPQHF,TGTGCCAGCAGTACCCCGACAGTTCAGCCCCAGCATTTT,.,TRBV28,TRBJ1-5,.
CASGLSAGASYEQYF,TGTGCCAGTGGACTATCGGCAGGGGCCTCCTACGAGCAGTACTTC,.,TRBV19,TRBJ2-7,.
CASSATGTSSYNEQFF,TGTGCCAGCAGCGCTACCGGGACTAGTTCCTACAATGAGCAGTTCTTC,TRBD2,TRBV7-2,TRBJ2-1,.
CASSQDRKGGYEQYF,TGTGCCAGCAGCCAAGATAGGAAGGGGGGCTACGAGCAGTACTTC,.,TRBV14,TRBJ2-7,.
CASSLLDTSNQPQHF,TGTGCCAGCAGCTTGCTGGACACGAGCAATCAGCCCCAGCATTTT,.,TRBV5-5,TRBJ1-5,.
CATSRDLLDREGNTIYF,TGTGCCACCAGCAGGGACCTACTGGACAGGGAAGGGAACACCATATATTTT,TRBD1,TRBV15,TRBJ1-3,.
CASSYNEVAQPQHF,TGTGCCAGCAGTTACAATGAAGTGGCCCAGCCCCAGCATTTT,.,TRBV2,TRBJ1-5,.
CASSSNTGVSNQPQHF,TGTGCCAGCAGCTCAAATACAGGAGTTAGCAATCAGCCCCAGCATTTT,.,TRBV5-5,TRBJ1-5,.
CASSSDYPVETQYF,TGCGCCAGCAGCTCGGACTACCCGGTGGAGACCCAGTACTTC,.,TRBV5-1,TRBJ2-5,.
CASSPTGQGETQYF,TGTGCCAGTAGTCCTACGGGACAGGGGGAGACCCAGTACTTC,TRBD1,TRBV19,TRBJ2-5,.
CASSNPGTALNGYTF,TGTGCCAGCAGCAACCCCGGCACAGCGCTGAATGGCTACACCTTC,.,TRBV7-3,TRBJ1-2,.
CASLTSAEDIQYF,TGTGCCAGCCTAACTAGCGCCGAAGACATTCAGTACTTC,TRBD2,TRBV18,TRBJ2-4,once